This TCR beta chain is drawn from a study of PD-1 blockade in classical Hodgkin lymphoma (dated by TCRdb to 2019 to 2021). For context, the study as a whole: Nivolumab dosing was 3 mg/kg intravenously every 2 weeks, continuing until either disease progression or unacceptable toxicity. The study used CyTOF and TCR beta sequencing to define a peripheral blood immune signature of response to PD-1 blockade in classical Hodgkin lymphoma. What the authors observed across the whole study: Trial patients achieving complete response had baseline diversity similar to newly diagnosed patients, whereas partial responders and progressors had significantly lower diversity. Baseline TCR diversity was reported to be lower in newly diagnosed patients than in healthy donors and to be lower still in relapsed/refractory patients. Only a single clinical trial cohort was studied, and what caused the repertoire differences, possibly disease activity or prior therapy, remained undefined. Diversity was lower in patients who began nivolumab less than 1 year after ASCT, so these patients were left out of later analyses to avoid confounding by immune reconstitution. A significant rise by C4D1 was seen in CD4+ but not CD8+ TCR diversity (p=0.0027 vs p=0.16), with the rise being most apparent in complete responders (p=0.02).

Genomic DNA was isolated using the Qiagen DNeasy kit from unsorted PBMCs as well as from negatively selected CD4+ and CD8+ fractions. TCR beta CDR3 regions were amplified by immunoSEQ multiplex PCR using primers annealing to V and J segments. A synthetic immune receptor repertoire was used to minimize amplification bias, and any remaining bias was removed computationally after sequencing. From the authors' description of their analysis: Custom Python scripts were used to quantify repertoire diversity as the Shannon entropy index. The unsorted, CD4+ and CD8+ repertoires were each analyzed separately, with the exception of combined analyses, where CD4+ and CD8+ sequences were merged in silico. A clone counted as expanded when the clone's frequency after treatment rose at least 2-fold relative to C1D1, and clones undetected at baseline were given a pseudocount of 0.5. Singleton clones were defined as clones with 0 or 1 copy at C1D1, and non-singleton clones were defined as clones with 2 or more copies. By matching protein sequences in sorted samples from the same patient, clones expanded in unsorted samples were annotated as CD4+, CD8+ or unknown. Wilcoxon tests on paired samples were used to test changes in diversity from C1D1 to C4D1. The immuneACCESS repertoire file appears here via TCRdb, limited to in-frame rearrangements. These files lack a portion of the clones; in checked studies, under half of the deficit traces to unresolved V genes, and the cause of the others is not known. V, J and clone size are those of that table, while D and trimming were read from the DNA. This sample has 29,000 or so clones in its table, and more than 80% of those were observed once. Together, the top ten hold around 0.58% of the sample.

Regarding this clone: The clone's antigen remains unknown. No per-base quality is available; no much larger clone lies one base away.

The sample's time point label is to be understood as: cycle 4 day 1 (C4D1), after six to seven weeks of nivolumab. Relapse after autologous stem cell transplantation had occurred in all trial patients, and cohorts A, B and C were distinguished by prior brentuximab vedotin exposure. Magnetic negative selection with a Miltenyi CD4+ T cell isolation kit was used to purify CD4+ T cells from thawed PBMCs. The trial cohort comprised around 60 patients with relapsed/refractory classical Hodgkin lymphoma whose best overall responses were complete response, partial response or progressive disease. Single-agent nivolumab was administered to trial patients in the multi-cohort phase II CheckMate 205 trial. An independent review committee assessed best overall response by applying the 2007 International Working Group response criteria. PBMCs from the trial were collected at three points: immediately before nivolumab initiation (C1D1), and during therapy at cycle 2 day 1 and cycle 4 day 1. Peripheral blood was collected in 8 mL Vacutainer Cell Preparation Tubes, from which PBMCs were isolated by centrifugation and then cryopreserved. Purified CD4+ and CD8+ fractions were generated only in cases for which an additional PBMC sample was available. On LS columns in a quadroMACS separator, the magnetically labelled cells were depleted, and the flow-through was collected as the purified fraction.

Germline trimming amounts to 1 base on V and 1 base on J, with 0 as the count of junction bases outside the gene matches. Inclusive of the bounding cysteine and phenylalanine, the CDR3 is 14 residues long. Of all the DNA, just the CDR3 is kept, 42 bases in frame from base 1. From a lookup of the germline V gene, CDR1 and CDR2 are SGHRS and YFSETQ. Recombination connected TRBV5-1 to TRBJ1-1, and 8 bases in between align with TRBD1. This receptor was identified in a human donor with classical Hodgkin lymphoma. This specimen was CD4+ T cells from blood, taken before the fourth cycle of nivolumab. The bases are TGCGCCAGCAGCTTGCAGGGGGCGAACACTGAAGCTTTCTTT. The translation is CASSLQGANTEAFF.